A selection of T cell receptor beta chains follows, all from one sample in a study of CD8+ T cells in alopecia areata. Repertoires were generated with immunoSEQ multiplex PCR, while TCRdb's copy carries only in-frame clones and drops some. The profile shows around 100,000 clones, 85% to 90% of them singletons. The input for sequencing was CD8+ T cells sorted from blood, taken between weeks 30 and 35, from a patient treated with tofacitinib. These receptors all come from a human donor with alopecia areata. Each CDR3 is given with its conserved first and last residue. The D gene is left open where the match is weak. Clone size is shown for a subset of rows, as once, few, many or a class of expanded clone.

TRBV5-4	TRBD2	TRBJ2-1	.	TGTGCCAGCAGCTTGCTAGCGGGGGGTCTCAATGAGCAGTTCTTC	CASSLLAGGLNEQFF
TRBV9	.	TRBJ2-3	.	TGTGCCAGCAGTAATCCCCCAGATACGCAGTATTTT	CASSNPPDTQYF
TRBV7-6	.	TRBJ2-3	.	TGTGCCAGCAGCGCCACAGATACGCAGTATTTT	CASSATDTQYF
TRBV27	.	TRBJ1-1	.	TGTGCCAGCAGTAGGGGGGCTGAAGCTTTCTTT	CASSRGAEAFF
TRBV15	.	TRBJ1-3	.	TGTGCCACCAGTCCCGGGAAGTTCTCTGGAAACACCATATATTTT	CATSPGKFSGNTIYF
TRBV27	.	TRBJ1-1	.	TGTGCCAGCAAGAGCGGGGGAAGGGAAAACCCTGAAGCTTTCTTT	CASKSGGRENPEAFF
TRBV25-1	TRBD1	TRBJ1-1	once	TGTGCCAGCAGTGAAGACAGGGGACTGAACACTGAAGCTTTCTTT	CASSEDRGLNTEAFF
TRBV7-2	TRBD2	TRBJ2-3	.	TGTGCCAGCAGCACCCGCCCGGGGACTAGCGGGAGGGCTCGCGATACGCAGTATTTT	CASSTRPGTSGRARDTQYF
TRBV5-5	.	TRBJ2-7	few	TGTGCCAGCAGCTTGGTTGGCGAGCAGTACTTC	CASSLVGEQYF
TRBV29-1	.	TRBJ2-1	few	TGCAGCGTTGAAGATCAGGACCGACGCTCCTACAATGAGCAGTTCTTC	CSVEDQDRRSYNEQFF
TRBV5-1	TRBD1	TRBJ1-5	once	TGCGCCAGCAGCGCTGGACAGGGTGGTGCAAATCAGCCCCAGCATTTT	CASSAGQGGANQPQHF
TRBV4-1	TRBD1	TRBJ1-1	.	TGCGCCAGCAGCCAACTCCCGGGACAGGGGTCCGACTTGAACACTGAAGCTTTCTTT	CASSQLPGQGSDLNTEAFF
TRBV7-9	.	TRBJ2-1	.	TGTGCCAGCAGCTTAGTAGGACGTGAGCAGTTCTTC	CASSLVGREQFF
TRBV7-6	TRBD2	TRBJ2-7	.	TGTGCCAGCAGCTTAGGGGGAGGGTCTCAGCAGTACTTC	CASSLGGGSQQYF
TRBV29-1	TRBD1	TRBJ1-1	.	TGCAGCGGGGTGACAGGGGGTTTCCCTGAAGCTTTCTTT	CSGVTGGFPEAFF
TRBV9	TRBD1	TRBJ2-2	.	TGTGCCAGCAGCGGGGGACAGCTCAGGGGGACCGAGAACACCGGGGAGCTGTTTTTT	CASSGGQLRGTENTGELFF
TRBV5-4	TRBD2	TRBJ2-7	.	TGTGCCAGCAGCTTCGGCGGGGGTGACGAGCAGTACTTC	CASSFGGGDEQYF
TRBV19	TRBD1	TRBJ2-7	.	TGTGCCAGTAAACTCTCCGACAGGGAGCCTTATGCCTACGAGCAGTACTTC	CASKLSDREPYAYEQYF
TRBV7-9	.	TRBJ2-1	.	TGTGCCAGCAGCTCTGGACTCGCAGGTGAGCAGTTCTTC	CASSSGLAGEQFF
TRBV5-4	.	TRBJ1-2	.	TGTGCCAGCAGCCCGGGGGGTGGAGATGGCTACACCTTC	CASSPGGGDGYTF
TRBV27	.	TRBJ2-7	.	TGTGCCAGCAGTTTCGGTCTAGCTTCCTACGAGCAGTACTTC	CASSFGLASYEQYF
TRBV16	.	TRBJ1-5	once	TGTGCCAGCAGCAGTTCTCAGCCCCAGCATTTT	CASSSSQPQHF
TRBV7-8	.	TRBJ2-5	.	TGTGCCAGCAGCCGTCCTGAGGAGACCCAGTACTTC	CASSRPEETQYF
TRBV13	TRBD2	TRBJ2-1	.	TGTGCCAGCAGCAGCCGCGGGGGTCACAATGAGCAGTTCTTC	CASSSRGGHNEQFF
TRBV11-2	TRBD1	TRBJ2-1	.	TGTGCCAGCAGCCCCCGGACAGGGACATCTTACAATGAGCAGTTCTTC	CASSPRTGTSYNEQFF
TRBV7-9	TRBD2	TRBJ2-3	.	TGTGCCAGCAGCTTAGGGGATAGCGGGAGGACAACGGATACGCAGTATTTT	CASSLGDSGRTTDTQYF
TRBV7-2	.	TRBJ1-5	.	TGTGCCAGCAGCTTAGCGACATTTGTCTCGGGGGGCAATCAGCCCCAGCATTTT	CASSLATFVSGGNQPQHF
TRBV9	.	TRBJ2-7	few	TGTGCCAGCAGGGCGATCGGGGGGCATCAGTACTTC	CASRAIGGHQYF
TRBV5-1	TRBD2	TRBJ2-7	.	TGCGCCAGCAGCTATGGACTAGGCAGCGAGCAGTACTTC	CASSYGLGSEQYF
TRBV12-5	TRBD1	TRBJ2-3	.	TGTGCTAGTGGTTTGGGGACAGGGTTGGCAGATACGCAGTATTTT	CASGLGTGLADTQYF
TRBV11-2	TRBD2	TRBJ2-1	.	TGTGCCAGCAGCTTAGTGGGCGGGGGGGCCTCATCCTCCTACAATGAGCAGTTCTTC	CASSLVGGGASSSYNEQFF
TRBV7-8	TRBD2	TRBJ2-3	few	TGTGCCAGCAGCTTAGGGAGCGGGGGGAGCTCAGATACGCAGTATTTT	CASSLGSGGSSDTQYF
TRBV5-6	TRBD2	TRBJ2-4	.	TGTGCCAGCAGCTTTCTGAGGGAGGGCAAAAACATTCAGTACTTC	CASSFLREGKNIQYF
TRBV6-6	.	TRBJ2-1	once	TGTGCCAGCAGCCCTAGCTCCTACAATGAGCAGTTCTTC	CASSPSSYNEQFF
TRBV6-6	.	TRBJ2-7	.	TGTGCCAGCAGTTCACCGCTGGTGGGCTCCTACGAGCAGTACTTC	CASSSPLVGSYEQYF
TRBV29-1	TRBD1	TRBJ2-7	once	TGCAGCGTTCCTAGACAGGGGGAGACCGATACAGGGCAGTACTTC	CSVPRQGETDTGQYF
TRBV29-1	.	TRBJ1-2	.	TGCAGCGTTGACCAGGCAGACGACGGGTATGGCTACACCTTC	CSVDQADDGYGYTF
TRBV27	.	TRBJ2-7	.	TGTGCCAGCAGTTTAGCCGGCTACGAGCAGTACTTC	CASSLAGYEQYF
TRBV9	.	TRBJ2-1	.	TGTGCCAGCAGCGTAGGGACTTTTACAGAGGAGCAGTTCTTC	CASSVGTFTEEQFF
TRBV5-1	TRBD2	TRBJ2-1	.	TGCGCCAGCAGCCCGACTAGCGGGGGCTACAATGAGCAGTTCTTC	CASSPTSGGYNEQFF
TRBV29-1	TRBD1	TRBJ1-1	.	TGCAGCGTTGAAGGACAGGGGGCAAGGACTGAAGCTTTCTTT	CSVEGQGARTEAFF
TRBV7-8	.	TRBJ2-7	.	TGTGCCAGCAGCCCCGGACCCTCCTACGAGCAGTACTTC	CASSPGPSYEQYF
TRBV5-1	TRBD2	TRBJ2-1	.	TGCGCCAGCAGCTTGGGACTAGCGGGTAATGAGCAGTTCTTC	CASSLGLAGNEQFF
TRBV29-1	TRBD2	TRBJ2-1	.	TGCAGCGGCAGCGGGGGGGCCTACAATGAGCAGTTCTTC	CSGSGGAYNEQFF
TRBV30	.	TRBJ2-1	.	TGTGCCTGGAGTGTACTGGTTTTCGATGAGCAGTTCTTC	CAWSVLVFDEQFF
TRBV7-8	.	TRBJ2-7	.	TGTGCCAGCAGCTCTCCGACTAGTCCCGAGCAGTACTTC	CASSSPTSPEQYF
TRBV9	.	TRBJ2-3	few	TGTGCCAGCAGCGTAGGAGGAGGGTACCCAGATACGCAGTATTTT	CASSVGGGYPDTQYF
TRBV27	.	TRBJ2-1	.	TGTGCCACCCCTGTGACCCGTCTAAGAGAGCAGTTCTTC	CATPVTRLREQFF
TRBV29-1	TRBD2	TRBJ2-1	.	TGCAGCGTCCTAGCGGCTTACAATGAGCAGTTCTTC	CSVLAAYNEQFF
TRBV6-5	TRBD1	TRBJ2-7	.	TGTGCCAGCAGTTGGACAGGGAGCTCCTACGAGCAGTACTTC	CASSWTGSSYEQYF
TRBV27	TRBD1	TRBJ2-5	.	TGTGCCAGCAGTTTGGGGACAGGGTTTGAGACCCAGTACTTC	CASSLGTGFETQYF